Presented here are 22 T cell receptor beta chains from one specimen sequenced in a study of liver allograft versus peripheral blood T cells. The wider study: The authors compared T cell receptor repertoires in transplanted livers with those in the peripheral blood of recipients.

TCRdb reprocessed the reads with MiXCR, giving one entry per CDR3 protein. This table has approximately 6,800 distinct CDR3 sequences, 17% appearing once. These receptor sequences come from a human patient who had a liver transplant. The graft donor may be the source of some T cells.

This clonotype rates as medium-sized. The chain joins TRBV29-1 to TRBJ1-5; possible D gene TRBD1, 6 bases. CDR3 length: 12 amino acids. The V gene lost 8 bases and the J gene lost 4 bases, with 12 bases spanning the gap. Germline assignment: CDR1 SQVTM and CDR2 ANQGSEA. The CDR3 reads CSILQGNQPQHF. In DNA, the CDR3 is TGCAGCATATTACAGGGAAATCAGCCCCAGCATTTT.

This clonotype was observed a single time. J is TRBJ2-7 and V is TRBV11-2; D possibly corresponds to TRBD2 (6 bases). The V end lost 5 bases, the J end lost 4 bases, and 21 bases lay between the germline ends. This CDR3 spans 16 amino acids. Germline V gives CDR1 SGHAT, CDR2 FQNNGV. Written as DNA, the CDR3 is TGTGCCAGCAGCGGATTTCGAGCTAGCGATAGGTACGAGCAGTACTTC. Protein: CASSGFRASDRYEQYF.

This clonotype counts as medium-sized. The rearrangement links TRBV5-6 to TRBJ1-2; D remains unclear. V lost 4 bases, J lost 4 bases, and 11 bases lay in between. CDR3 size: 13 residues. CDR1 is SGHDT and CDR2 is YYEEEE in the germline V gene. The CDR3, as DNA: TGTGCCAGCAGCCGTCCCCGGTCCTATGGCTACACCTTC. Its translation: CASSRPRSYGYTF.

In its sample, this clonotype was seen a few times. The chain links TRBV7-9 to TRBJ2-7; TRBD1 matches at 12 bases. This CDR3 has 14 residues. The germline V gene has CDR1 SEHNR and CDR2 FQNEAQ (reference sequence). J lost 7 bases, V lost 5 bases, and 6 bases had no gene match. This CDR3 reads CASSPGQGAGEQYF. CDR3 nucleotides: TGTGCCAGCAGCCCGGGACAGGGGGCAGGGGAGCAGTACTTC.

A note on this clonotype: A clone one base away is much larger, so this may be a read error. The chain employs TRBV6-6 and TRBJ2-2; TRBD1 matches at 7 bases. In germline, CDR1 is MNHNY, CDR2 SVGAGI (reference sequence). The CDR3 contains 15 residues. CDR3 protein: CASSYPGQRDGVLFF. CDR3 in DNA: TGTGCCAGCAGTTACCCGGGACAGAGGGACGGGGTGCTGTTTTTT.

The genes are TRBV20-1 and TRBJ1-5; TRBD1 is a possible D gene (5 bases). The length of the CDR3 is 15 residues. Trimming left V 3 bases short and J 2 bases short, with 14 bases between. The V gene's germline CDR1 is DFQATT and CDR2 SNEGSKA (reference sequence). CDR3 sequence reads: CSASIAGDGNQPQHF. For the CDR3, the DNA is TGCAGTGCTAGTATAGCCGGGGACGGCAATCAGCCCCAGCATTTT.

The J gene is TRBJ1-5, the V gene TRBV28, with 8 bases lining up with TRBD1. The V segment lost 2 bases and the J segment 7 bases; nucleotides outside the gene matches: 10. This CDR3 is 16 amino acids long. Per germline, CDR1 MDHEN and CDR2 SYDVKM. The chain's CDR3 is CASSLTRGRIGQPQHF. CDR3 in DNA: TGTGCCAGCAGTTTAACCAGGGGGCGGATCGGGCAGCCCCAGCATTTT.

This chain joins TRBV20-1 and TRBJ2-3, with 7 bases identical to TRBD2. CDR3 length equals 14 residues. Germline-derived CDR1 and CDR2 are DFQATT and SNEGSKA (reference sequence). Trimming at V came to 5 bases and at J to 2 bases, leaving 7 bases not matched to a gene. The CDR3 spells CSASPSGVTDTQYF. The DNA of the CDR3 is TGCAGTGCTTCACCTAGCGGAGTCACAGATACGCAGTATTTT.

This clonotype counts as medium-sized (0.01 to 0.1%). V and J are TRBV12-3 or TRBV12-4 and TRBJ1-5; unclear D gene. V shed 8 bases and J shed 4 bases, with 15 bases lying between them. This CDR3 is built from 14 residues. In nucleotides, the CDR3 is TGTGCCAGCGCTAGCCGTGCCTTAAATCAGCCCCAGCATTTT. As protein: CASASRALNQPQHF.

The rearrangement joins TRBV20-1 to TRBJ2-1; no clear D. Trimming took off 4 bases at V and 5 bases at J, with 9 bases between the two ends. The CDR3 is made up of 12 amino acids. Germline V gene data show CDR1 as DFQATT and CDR2 as SNEGSKA (reference sequence). This chain's CDR3 is CSAKPGHNEQFF. The CDR3 DNA is TGCAGTGCTAAGCCAGGCCACAATGAGCAGTTCTTC.

This clonotype has just a few counts. The chain carries TRBV18 and TRBJ2-7; 9 nucleotides align to TRBD1. Germline CDR1 reads KGHSH; CDR2 reads LQKENI. The CDR3 runs to 14 residues. The J segment lost 5 bases and the V segment lost 3 bases, leaving 5 bases of the junction unmatched. The CDR3 region has the DNA TGTGCCAGCTCACCCCAGGGACAGGGTAACGAGCAGTACTTC. Translated: CASSPQGQGNEQYF.

This clonotype is labeled medium-sized. The CDR3 reads CASSYLGANTEAFF. For the CDR3, the DNA is TGTGCCAGCAGTTACTTGGGGGCGAACACTGAAGCTTTCTTT. This sequence joins TRBV6-5 and TRBJ1-1, with D perhaps TRBD1 (6 bases). V dropped 1 base and J dropped 1 base, with 7 bases sitting between them. CDR3 length: 14 amino acids. From germline, CDR1 is MNHEY and CDR2 SVGAGI.

There are many counts of this clonotype. This chain uses TRBV7-9 with TRBJ2-2, with D unclear. The CDR3 loop spans 12 amino acids. V shed 5 bases and J shed 3 bases, with 4 bases lying between them. Germline loops: CDR1 SEHNR, CDR2 FQNEAQ (reference sequence). This CDR3 is CASSPYTGELFF. In DNA, the CDR3 is TGTGCCAGCAGCCCTTACACCGGGGAGCTGTTTTTT.

This clonotype is medium-sized (0.01 to 0.1%). The chain is built from TRBV20-1 and TRBJ2-7; D is unclear. CDR1 is DFQATT, CDR2 SNEGSKA, per germline (reference sequence). V lost 5 bases and J lost 1, with 15 bases in between. The CDR3 consists of 14 residues. The CDR3 DNA reads as TGCAGTGCTCAGCCCCTTTTCATGTCCTACGAGCAGTACTTC. Protein product: CSAQPLFMSYEQYF.

The DNA of the CDR3 is TGTGCCAGCAGTGGCAGGGTCTCTGGGGCCAACGTCCTGACTTTC. It translates to CASSGRVSGANVLTF. The chain combines TRBV25-1 with TRBJ2-6, with a weak D call TRBD1 (5 bases). The V gene's germline CDR1 is MGHDK and CDR2 SYGVNS. CDR3 size: 15 residues. Trimming cost V 4 bases and J 0 bases, with 7 bases left between them. Using reference TRBV25-1 and TRBJ2-6 for the parts outside the CDR3, the full variable domain is EADIYQTPRYLVIGTGKKITLECSQTMGHDKMYWYQQDPGMELHLIHYSYGVNSTEKGDLSSESTVSRIRTEHFPLTLESARPSHTSQYLCASSGRVSGANVLTFGAGSRLTVL.

In this sample, this clonotype turned up a few times. The chain links TRBV12-3 or TRBV12-4 to TRBJ2-6; D gene unclear. V gave up 3 bases and J gave up 4 bases, with 4 bases separating them. The CDR3 runs to 13 residues. The CDR3 sequence is CASSLGGANVLTF. The CDR3 nucleotides are TGTGCCAGCAGTTTGGGCGGGGCCAACGTCCTGACTTTC.

The V and J genes are TRBV20-1 and TRBJ1-5; possible D gene TRBD1, 6 bases. This CDR3 comprises 15 residues. Looked up from germline, CDR1 is DFQATT and CDR2 is SNEGSKA (reference sequence). V was cut by 3 bases and J by 0 bases, with 12 bases left in between. CDR3 nucleotide sequence: TGCAGTGCTAGGGAAACAGGGTATAGCAATCAGCCCCAGCATTTT. Translation gives CSARETGYSNQPQHF.

The chain couples TRBV19 to TRBJ2-1; possibly TRBD1 for D (6 bases). Trimming pared 5 bases from V and 9 bases from J, leaving 14 bases between. Germline loops: CDR1 LNHDA, CDR2 SQIVND (reference sequence). CDR3 length: 13 residues. Here the CDR3 reads CASSSLQGGEQFF. The CDR3 DNA reads as TGTGCCAGTAGTTCGTTACAGGGCGGTGAGCAGTTCTTC.

This clonotype turned up a few times. The gene calls are TRBV20-1 and TRBJ2-1, with TRBD2 matching over 12 bases. Per the germline V gene, CDR1 is DFQATT and CDR2 is SNEGSKA (reference sequence). V lost 6 bases, J lost 3 bases, and 12 bases stayed unmatched. CDR3 length: 17 residues. The CDR3 DNA follows: TGCAGTGCCCCGACTAGCGGGAGTGAAAAAATCTACAATGAGCAGTTCTTC. This gives the protein CSAPTSGSEKIYNEQFF.

This clonotype is categorized as medium-sized. V gene TRBV19 combines with J gene TRBJ1-2; the match to TRBD1 covers 9 bases. This CDR3 spans 14 amino acids. The J segment lost 2 bases and the V segment lost 4 bases, leaving 2 bases of the junction unmatched. Germline-derived CDR1 and CDR2 are LNHDA and SQIVND (reference sequence). The CDR3 DNA is TGTGCCAGTAGTACCGGACAGGGGAACTATGGCTACACCTTC. This sequence encodes CASSTGQGNYGYTF.

Note on this clonotype: One junction end disagrees with the germline gene, perhaps due to a read error. This chain links TRBV18 with TRBJ1-1; D is perhaps TRBD1 (5 bases). The end of the DNA is better explained by TRBJ1-6, so the J call may be wrong. The CDR3 is 16 residues long. CDR1 KGHSH and CDR2 LQKENI come from the germline V gene. The CDR3 DNA sequence: TGTGCCGGCTCACCTCGGGATCCGGGGGTGAGTTCACCCCTCCACTTT. It encodes CAGSPRDPGVSSPLHF.

By proportion, this clonotype is medium-sized (0.01 to 0.1%). The V and J genes are TRBV6-1 and TRBJ1-3; D possibly corresponds to TRBD1 (5 bases). Germline CDR1 reads MNHNS; CDR2 reads SASEGT. There are 17 residues in the CDR3. Trimming pared 6 bases from V and 0 bases from J, leaving 18 bases between. In DNA, the CDR3 is TGTGCCAGCAGGGGACTACTAATCAAAACCTCTGGAAACACCATATATTTT. Translation gives CASRGLLIKTSGNTIYF.